These T cell receptor beta chains were read from a single sample in a study of blood T cell repertoires in COVID-19. Repertoires were generated with immunoSEQ multiplex PCR, while TCRdb's copy carries only in-frame clones and drops some. This table has around 130,000 clones, roughly four fifths appearing once. The sequencing input was peripheral blood. The receptors stem from a human donor in a cohort sampled during active COVID-19. CDR3s include the opening cysteine and the closing phenylalanine or tryptophan. D genes are given only for firm matches. Clone size is stated in some rows and not others, as once, few, many or a class when expanded.

D gene: TRBD1
J gene: TRBJ1-4
V gene: TRBV9
clone size: -
CDR3 DNA: TGTGCCAGCAGCGTAGCCCGACAGGGGAACGAAAAACTGTTTTTT
CDR3 protein: CASSVARQGNEKLFF

D gene: -
J gene: TRBJ2-2
V gene: TRBV2
clone size: -
CDR3 DNA: TGTGCCAGCAGTGCCGTGGGGCTGAACACCGGGGAGCTGTTTTTT
CDR3 protein: CASSAVGLNTGELFF

D gene: -
J gene: TRBJ1-4
V gene: TRBV18
clone size: -
CDR3 DNA: TGTGCCAGCTCACCGAGGCCTAATGAAAAACTGTTTTTT
CDR3 protein: CASSPRPNEKLFF

D gene: -
J gene: TRBJ1-1
V gene: TRBV7-9
clone size: -
CDR3 DNA: TGTGCCAGCAGGTTACAGTACACTGAAGCTTTCTTT
CDR3 protein: CASRLQYTEAFF

D gene: TRBD1
J gene: TRBJ1-5
V gene: TRBV4-1
clone size: -
CDR3 DNA: TGCGCCAGCAGCCAAGATATAGACAGGGGCCCGGCGCCCCAGCATTTT
CDR3 protein: CASSQDIDRGPAPQHF

D gene: TRBD1
J gene: TRBJ1-1
V gene: TRBV6-4
clone size: -
CDR3 DNA: TGTGCCAGCAGTAGGACAGGGGAGACTGAAGCTTTCTTT
CDR3 protein: CASSRTGETEAFF

D gene: TRBD2
J gene: TRBJ2-3
V gene: TRBV2
clone size: -
CDR3 DNA: TGTGCCAGCAGTGAAACCCTAGCGGGGGGGCTGAGCACAGATACGCAGTATTTT
CDR3 protein: CASSETLAGGLSTDTQYF

D gene: -
J gene: TRBJ2-3
V gene: TRBV29-1
clone size: -
CDR3 DNA: TGCAGCGTTGGGACATACACAGATACGCAGTATTTT
CDR3 protein: CSVGTYTDTQYF

D gene: -
J gene: TRBJ1-2
V gene: TRBV7-8
clone size: -
CDR3 DNA: TGTGCCAGCAGCACTGGCTATGGCTACACCTTC
CDR3 protein: CASSTGYGYTF

D gene: TRBD1
J gene: TRBJ2-1
V gene: TRBV6-1
clone size: -
CDR3 DNA: TGTGCCAGCAGTGAATATTGGGGACAGTCCTACAATGAGCAGTTCTTC
CDR3 protein: CASSEYWGQSYNEQFF

D gene: -
J gene: TRBJ2-7
V gene: TRBV9
clone size: once
CDR3 DNA: TGTGCCAGCAGCCCAGACAGCTCCTACGAGCAGTACTTC
CDR3 protein: CASSPDSSYEQYF

D gene: -
J gene: TRBJ2-2
V gene: TRBV4-1
clone size: -
CDR3 DNA: TGCGCCAGCAGCCAAGTACCAGGGATGAACACCGGGGAGCTGTTTTTT
CDR3 protein: CASSQVPGMNTGELFF

D gene: -
J gene: TRBJ2-2
V gene: TRBV19
clone size: -
CDR3 DNA: TGTGCCAGCCGGGACACTAACACCGGGGAGCTGTTTTTT
CDR3 protein: CASRDTNTGELFF

D gene: TRBD1
J gene: TRBJ1-6
V gene: TRBV6-5
clone size: -
CDR3 DNA: TGTGCCAGCACCCCCGGACAGGACTATAATTCACCCCTCCACTTT
CDR3 protein: CASTPGQDYNSPLHF

D gene: TRBD1
J gene: TRBJ2-2
V gene: TRBV3-1/TRBV3-2
clone size: -
CDR3 DNA: TGTGCCAGCAGCCAGAGGGACAGGGGCCCCGGGGAGCTGTTTTTT
CDR3 protein: CASSQRDRGPGELFF

D gene: TRBD1
J gene: TRBJ1-1
V gene: TRBV7-2
clone size: -
CDR3 DNA: TGTGCCAGCAGCCCGGACAGGGGCGGCACTGAAGCTTTCTTT
CDR3 protein: CASSPDRGGTEAFF

D gene: -
J gene: TRBJ1-1
V gene: TRBV11-2
clone size: few
CDR3 DNA: TGTGCCAGCAGCTTCCCGAGCGTAGGGGACACTGAAGCTTTCTTT
CDR3 protein: CASSFPSVGDTEAFF

D gene: -
J gene: TRBJ1-2
V gene: TRBV19
clone size: -
CDR3 DNA: TGTGCCAGTATCCTAGGCGGGGGGGACGATAACTATGGCTACACCTTC
CDR3 protein: CASILGGGDDNYGYTF

D gene: TRBD2
J gene: TRBJ2-7
V gene: TRBV19
clone size: -
CDR3 DNA: TGTGCCAGTAGAAACACGGGACTAGCCGGCGAGCAGTACTTC
CDR3 protein: CASRNTGLAGEQYF

D gene: TRBD1
J gene: TRBJ2-7
V gene: TRBV28
clone size: few
CDR3 DNA: TGTGCCAGCAGGAACTCCGGGACAGGGAGTTACGAGCAGTACTTC
CDR3 protein: CASRNSGTGSYEQYF

D gene: -
J gene: TRBJ1-1
V gene: TRBV5-1
clone size: once
CDR3 DNA: TGCGCCAGCAGGTGGGACTCCTCTGAAGGCCTGAACACTGAAGCTTTCTTT
CDR3 protein: CASRWDSSEGLNTEAFF

D gene: -
J gene: TRBJ1-5
V gene: TRBV9
clone size: -
CDR3 DNA: TGTGCCAGCAGCCCGGGAGGGGGAGGCCAGCCCCAGCATTTT
CDR3 protein: CASSPGGGGQPQHF

D gene: TRBD2
J gene: TRBJ2-3
V gene: TRBV28
clone size: -
CDR3 DNA: TGTGCCAGCAGTTTCCCTAGCGGGGGGGGCCCAGATACGCAGTATTTT
CDR3 protein: CASSFPSGGGPDTQYF

D gene: TRBD2
J gene: TRBJ2-7
V gene: TRBV9
clone size: -
CDR3 DNA: TGTGCCAGCAGCGTAGATACTAGCGGCGAACAGTACTTC
CDR3 protein: CASSVDTSGEQYF

D gene: -
J gene: TRBJ2-2
V gene: TRBV11-3
clone size: once
CDR3 DNA: TGTGCCAGCAGCTTACGGGGTAATACCGGGGAGCTGTTTTTT
CDR3 protein: CASSLRGNTGELFF

D gene: -
J gene: TRBJ1-2
V gene: TRBV5-1
clone size: few
CDR3 DNA: TGCGCCAGCAGCCCCCCGGGAGGTCACTCTGGCTACACCTTC
CDR3 protein: CASSPPGGHSGYTF

D gene: TRBD2
J gene: TRBJ2-3
V gene: TRBV27
clone size: -
CDR3 DNA: TGTGCCAGCGCGCTTTCGGGGGGTGGCTTGTGGGATACGCAGTATTTT
CDR3 protein: CASALSGGGLWDTQYF

D gene: TRBD2
J gene: TRBJ2-3
V gene: TRBV2
clone size: -
CDR3 DNA: TGTGCCAGCAGGGTGACTAGCGATGCAGATACGCAGTATTTT
CDR3 protein: CASRVTSDADTQYF

D gene: TRBD1
J gene: TRBJ1-5
V gene: TRBV19
clone size: -
CDR3 DNA: TGTGCCAGTAGTCAAGGACAGGGGCGCGCCAATCAGCCCCAGCATTTT
CDR3 protein: CASSQGQGRANQPQHF

D gene: -
J gene: TRBJ2-2
V gene: TRBV7-2
clone size: once
CDR3 DNA: TGTGCCAGCAGCTTGGCGGGGATCACCGGGGAGCTGTTTTTT
CDR3 protein: CASSLAGITGELFF

D gene: TRBD2
J gene: TRBJ2-3
V gene: TRBV5-4
clone size: -
CDR3 DNA: TGTGCCAGCAGCTTGCCTAGCGGGGCCACTCACAGCGACACAGATACGCAGTATTTT
CDR3 protein: CASSLPSGATHSDTDTQYF

D gene: -
J gene: TRBJ1-1
V gene: TRBV7-9
clone size: -
CDR3 DNA: TGTGCCAGCGGCTTCGGTGGCAGGGGGAACACTGAAGCTTTCTTT
CDR3 protein: CASGFGGRGNTEAFF

D gene: -
J gene: TRBJ2-7
V gene: TRBV6-5
clone size: few
CDR3 DNA: TGTGCCAGCAGTTACGGCAGGGGCCGAGAGCAGTACTTC
CDR3 protein: CASSYGRGREQYF

D gene: -
J gene: TRBJ2-1
V gene: TRBV7-8
clone size: -
CDR3 DNA: TGTGCCAGCAGCTTTACGAAAGCCGAGGGGCAGTTCTTC
CDR3 protein: CASSFTKAEGQFF

D gene: -
J gene: TRBJ2-6
V gene: TRBV3-1/TRBV3-2
clone size: once
CDR3 DNA: TGTGCCAGCAGCCAAGGAGGGCGCGGCGTCCTGACTTTC
CDR3 protein: CASSQGGRGVLTF

D gene: -
J gene: TRBJ1-6
V gene: TRBV11-2
clone size: -
CDR3 DNA: TGTGCCAGCAGCTCAGGCAGCTATAATTCACCCCTCCACTTT
CDR3 protein: CASSSGSYNSPLHF

D gene: -
J gene: TRBJ2-7
V gene: TRBV21-1
clone size: -
CDR3 DNA: TGTGCCAGCACGGGACAACTCTCCTACGAGCAGTACTTC
CDR3 protein: CASTGQLSYEQYF

D gene: TRBD1
J gene: TRBJ1-5
V gene: TRBV10-2
clone size: -
CDR3 DNA: TGCGCCAGCAGCGGACAGGGAGGAAATCAGCCCCAGCATTTT
CDR3 protein: CASSGQGGNQPQHF

D gene: TRBD1
J gene: TRBJ2-6
V gene: TRBV3-1/TRBV3-2
clone size: -
CDR3 DNA: TGTGCCAGCAGCCAGTGGGACAGGGGAAATTCTGGGGCCAACGTCCTGACTTTC
CDR3 protein: CASSQWDRGNSGANVLTF

D gene: -
J gene: TRBJ2-2
V gene: TRBV9
clone size: -
CDR3 DNA: TGTGCCAGCAGTAGGGGCAGCGAGAACACCGGGGAGCTGTTTTTT
CDR3 protein: CASSRGSENTGELFF

D gene: -
J gene: TRBJ1-1
V gene: TRBV7-9
clone size: once
CDR3 DNA: TGTGCCACCTTCCTGACAGGACGGAACACTGAAGCTTTCTTT
CDR3 protein: CATFLTGRNTEAFF

D gene: -
J gene: TRBJ1-5
V gene: TRBV6-6
clone size: -
CDR3 DNA: TGTGCCAGCAGTGAGGGGAGGGCTCAGCCCCAGCATTTT
CDR3 protein: CASSEGRAQPQHF